The entry that follows covers one T cell receptor beta chain sequence. The antigen remains undetermined. The data were taken from a study of T-cell memory formation after mild COVID-19. Study results and limitations: Confirmation of SARS-CoV-2 specificity was lacking for second-wave clones peaking day 37.

V trimming: 4 bases; J trimming: 3 bases; junction bases outside the gene matches: 4. Germline V gives CDR1 SGHTA, CDR2 FQGTGA. This CDR3 contains 15 residues. TCRdb independently ran MiXCR on the 5' RACE reads; one entry per CDR3 protein. This sample has almost 350,000 distinct CDR3 sequences, with more than 20% found just once. The material sequenced was PBMCs or a T cell subset sorted from them (not recorded which). The V call is TRBV7-3, the J call TRBJ2-5, with TRBD2 matching 11 bases. This clonotype was obtained from a man aged 18-30 years who had mild COVID-19 (a few samples of this study predate the infection). Cell type and time point are not known. The CDR3 here is CASSSPSGGKETQYF. In nucleotides, the CDR3 is TGTGCCAGCAGCTCCCCTAGCGGGGGGAAAGAGACCCAGTACTTC.